Given below is one T cell receptor (beta chain) in context. Its antigen is still unknown. Base quality data are lacking; no much larger clone is found one base away. The entry originates in a study of regulatory T cells in long-lasting Graves disease (dated by TCRdb to 2020 to 2023). In the study overall: Persistent Graves' disease was defined as persistently positive TSH receptor autoantibodies together with antithyroid drug treatment for over 5 years. Peripheral blood TCR sequencing and RNA sequencing compared persistent Graves' disease patients with newly diagnosed Graves' disease patients. The study took place in China and was registered as a clinical trial. A total of 35 or so samples underwent TCR sequencing: about 13 from persistent and some 20 from newly diagnosed Graves' disease patients. Persistent Graves' disease patients in the clinical cohort had taken antithyroid drugs for roughly ten years on average. Results the study describes overall, beyond this receptor: Lower TCR Shannon entropy and fewer highly expanded clones were observed in persistent Graves' disease patients than in newly diagnosed patients, which suggested clonal expansion. The study examined only peripheral blood because the primary lesion, thyroid tissue, could not be accessed. The authors acknowledged the small sample size as a limitation that may reduce accuracy. Persistent patients shared more public clonotypes among themselves (around 3,000) than newly diagnosed patients did (over 950). Sequencing and analysis were restricted to the TCR beta chain. Persistent disease showed preferential use of TRBV28, TRBJ1-2 and TRBJ2-5, whereas newly diagnosed disease favored TRBV20-1 and TRBJ2-1.

Reading the label with the study, this specimen's time point is: persistent/refractory GD, antithyroid drugs over 5 years with positive TRAb. RNA was extracted from PBMCs in TRIzol for both TCR sequencing and RNA sequencing. Graves' disease was diagnosed according to American Thyroid Association guidelines. The patients came from an endocrinology department in Xi'an, China. Each patient gave about 9.1 milliliters of peripheral blood, collected in an EDTA anticoagulant tube. Ficoll Paque Plus density gradient separation was used to isolate PBMCs, and no additional T cell sorting was done. RNA quality was checked with an Agilent 2100 Bioanalyzer and agarose gel, and concentration with a NanoDrop 2000. From the cysteine through the phenylalanine, the CDR3 covers 15 amino acids. Only the CDR3 part of the read is kept: 45 bases, read in frame from the first base. V is clipped by 7 bases and J by 6 bases, and the sequence between their germline boundaries is 20 bases long.

The library was produced with multiplex PCR. The sequencer listed for this sample is Illumina HiSeq 4000. CDR3 regions were amplified by Arm-PCR with iRepertoire HTBI primers to construct TCR beta libraries. Before sequencing, the PCR products underwent gel purification. As for the original processing: Across samples, about 64 TRBV and approximately 15 TRBJ segments were identified and used for gene usage analysis of CDR3 amino acid clonotypes. COPE and FqMerger were used to merge the filtered high-quality paired reads into contigs. BLAST was used to align contigs to IMGT TRBV, TRBD and TRBJ reference genes, with CDR3 defined following IMGT. Highly expanded clones were defined as clonotypes with a frequency above 0.1%. Shannon entropy served as the measure of repertoire diversity, while the Gini coefficient captured V-J evenness. A clonotype was considered public if more than one individual shared it. In-frame beta chains were kept once TCRdb had trimmed the public reads at Q25 with fastp and called clones with MiXCR. Merged by CDR3 protein, the rows form single entries marked with the most common genes and DNA. The V and J calls were determined by TCRdb, not by the authors. The table for this sample lists about 470,000 distinct CDR3 sequences; more than 20% of them were counted only once. 7.8% of the sample rests with the top ten.

This TCR came from a female donor with Graves disease. Here the chain combines TRBV12-3 or TRBV12-4 and TRBJ2-3; the D region may be TRBD1 or TRBD2, each matching 5 bases equally. The starting material was peripheral blood mononuclear cells (PBMCs), obtained when the disease was refractory, from a patient treated with antithyroid drugs. The nucleotides are TGTGCCAGCACCCCAGAGGTGGCCTGGGGGGATACGCAGTATTTT. Translated, it reads CASTPEVAWGDTQYF.